What follows describes a single T cell receptor (beta chain). The antigen it recognizes is unknown. Sequencing relied on an Illumina HiSeq 2000. The TCR beta cDNA libraries were made using 5'RACE template switching, a step that added both a universal primer site and unique molecular identifiers. Priming for cDNA synthesis came from the TCR beta constant segment, and two successive PCR amplification steps followed. In the authors' own workflow: MIGEC was used to demultiplex reads and group the reads by UMI, and MiTCR was used to assemble and quantify clonotypes. To exclude erroneous sequences, any TCR cDNA sequence not supported by at least two reads was discarded. The tcR package was used for downstream repertoire analysis, with clonotypes matched between fractions based on CDR3 nucleotide sequence plus V segment. VDJmatch was used to annotate antigen specificity against VDJdb, with one amino acid substitution in CDR3 allowed. Reprocessed by TCRdb, the reads give a single entry per CDR3 protein sequence, without DNA. These V and J calls originate from TCRdb's pipeline instead of the authors' own analysis. This specimen's table enumerates around 260,000 distinct CDR3 sequences. The ten largest clones represent about 4.2% of the sample.

The sample originates from a study of T cells expressing NK-cell markers (dated by TCRdb to the early 2020s). Study-level background: TCR beta-chain repertoires were profiled in sorted CD3+CD56+NKG2C+, CD3+CD56+NKG2C- and CD3+CD56-NKG2C+ T-cell subsets from several donors. Libraries were sequenced as 2 x 150 bp reads on Illumina HiSeq 2000/2500, MiSeq or NextSeq. Seven of the eight sequenced donors were HCMV-seropositive and one was HCMV-seronegative. Randomly selected healthy volunteers, three men and five women, were used as the eight sequenced donors.

The CDR3 contains 14 residues, cysteine and phenylalanine counted. The nucleotide record is missing. The germline V gene specifies SGHRS as CDR1 and YFSETQ as CDR2. The paper as a whole reports these results and caveats: Whether the expanded NKG2C-expressing T cell clones were specific for HCMV antigens remained unclear. For roughly six donors, the dominant CD3+CD56+NKG2C+ clonotypes were among the top 10 CD8+ clonotypes and accounted for about 1.0-7.0% of CD8+ T cells. Those dominant clonotypes were again the most abundant among CD3+CD56-NKG2C+ cells in a handful of donors, at roughly 28.3-65%.

To determine HCMV serostatus, a commercial ELISA kit was used to detect HCMV-specific IgG in serum. Ficoll density gradient centrifugation was used to isolate peripheral blood mononuclear cells from blood. The sample taken for sequencing was blood T cells: a sorted CD56 or NKG2C T cell subset, CD4+ or CD8+ T cells, or bulk PBMC T cells (not recorded which). The chain was built from TRBV5-1 and TRBJ2-3; TCRdb picks TRBD2, but there is no DNA to check that call. This TCR was sampled from a woman between 18 and 75 years old in good health. The CDR3 has the sequence CASLPSEFTDTQYF.